A single sample gave rise to the 10 T cell receptor beta chains below, sequenced in a study of T-cell memory formation after mild COVID-19. One entry per CDR3 protein results from TCRdb running MiXCR on the 5' RACE reads. The sample holds approximately 350,000 distinct CDR3 sequences, over 25% seen once. The sequenced material came from PBMCs or a T cell subset sorted from them (not recorded which). All receptors derive from an adult woman who had mild COVID-19 (a few samples of this study predate the infection). Cell type and time point are not known.

The rearrangement uses TRBV19 and TRBJ1-5; the D gene is possibly TRBD1 (5 bases). This CDR3 has 18 amino acids. Germline loops: CDR1 LNHDA, CDR2 SQIVND (reference sequence). V lost 1 base and J lost 0, with 16 bases in between. DNA for the CDR3: TGTGCCAGTAGTATAGGGGGGAGCAGTGGGAATAGCAATCAGCCCCAGCATTTT. Residues: CASSIGGSSGNSNQPQHF.

This clonotype occurred a few times. The chain is built from TRBV7-3 and TRBJ2-1, with TRBD1 matching 10 bases. The germline gives CDR1 SGHTA, CDR2 FQGTGA. There are 15 residues in the CDR3. The V gene end was trimmed by 4 bases and the J gene end by 0 bases; junction bases not matched to a gene: 0. The DNA for the CDR3 is TGTGCCAGCAGCTGGGACAGGGGCTCCTACAATGAGCAGTTCTTC. Translating gives CASSWDRGSYNEQFF. Complete variable domain (other parts from reference TRBV7-3 and TRBJ2-1): GAGVSQTPSNKVTEKGKYVELRCDPISGHTALYWYRQSLGQGPEFLIYFQGTGAADDSGLPNDRFFAVRPEGSVSTLKIQRTERGDSAVYLCASSWDRGSYNEQFFGPGTRLTVL.

The gene calls are TRBV4-1 and TRBJ2-7; TRBD1 aligns across 7 bases. CDR3 length: 14 amino acids. Losses at the gene ends were 0 bases for V and 4 bases for J; bases not matched to a gene: 3. Germline V lookup: CDR1 MGHRA, CDR2 YSYEKL. Written as DNA, the CDR3 is TGCGCCAGCAGCCAAGAGACAGGGCATTACGAGCAGTACTTC. Its protein is CASSQETGHYEQYF.

The chain combines TRBV11-3 with TRBJ2-5; the match to TRBD1 covers 7 bases. Trimming removed 4 bases from V and 0 bases from J; junction bases left unmatched: 8. CDR3 size: 16 residues. Germline CDR1 is SGHNT and CDR2 is YENEEA. This CDR3 is CASSSRQGIDQETQYF. The CDR3 DNA sequence: TGTGCCAGCAGCTCCCGACAGGGAATCGACCAAGAGACCCAGTACTTC.

V gene TRBV29-1 combines with J gene TRBJ1-1; TRBD1 agrees at 7 bases. V dropped 5 bases and J dropped 4; count of bases not matched to a gene: 4. Germline loops: CDR1 SQVTM, CDR2 ANQGSEA. The CDR3 runs to 12 residues. This CDR3 is CSVNRGSTEAFF. In DNA form, the CDR3 reads TGCAGCGTTAACAGGGGATCCACTGAAGCTTTCTTT.

This clonotype was counted between two and nine times. The rearrangement joins TRBV29-1 to TRBJ2-7; 7 bases fit TRBD1. The germline V gene encodes CDR1 SQVTM and CDR2 ANQGSEA. J was trimmed by 5 bases and V by 5 bases; bases with no gene match: 9. CDR3 size: 13 residues. CDR3 sequence (DNA): TGCAGCGTTTATGGACAGGCCGCCAACGAGCAGTACTTC. Its translation: CSVYGQAANEQYF.

The CDR3 spells CASSLSLAGRSGEQYF. CDR3 DNA sequence: TGCGCCAGCAGCCTTTCCCTAGCGGGTAGGTCGGGCGAGCAGTACTTC. The chain links TRBV4-3 to TRBJ2-7, with 8 bases lining up with TRBD2. Germline V gene lookup returns CDR1 LGHNA and CDR2 YSLEER. This CDR3 is 16 amino acids long. V was clipped by 4 bases and J by 6 bases; unmatched bases: 14.

This clonotype has just a few counts. The CDR3 DNA reads TGTGCCAGCAGCTTTGGGGACGGGGCCTACGAGCAGTACTTC. It specifies CASSFGDGAYEQYF. The chain couples TRBV7-9 to TRBJ2-7; D may correspond to TRBD1 or TRBD2 (5 bases each). The CDR3 length is 14 residues. Germline V lookup: CDR1 SEHNR, CDR2 FQNEAQ (reference sequence). V was clipped by 3 bases and J by 2 bases, with 11 bases between them. Using reference TRBV7-9 and TRBJ2-7 for the parts outside the CDR3, the full variable domain is DTGVSQNPRHKITKRGQNVTFRCDPISEHNRLYWYRQTLGQGPEFLTYFQNEAQLEKSRLLSDRFSAERPKGSFSTLEIQRTEQGDSAMYLCASSFGDGAYEQYFGPGTRLTVT.

The chain combines TRBV7-9 with TRBJ1-6; D call uncertain. The germline V gene has CDR1 SEHNR and CDR2 FQNEAQ (reference sequence). This CDR3 has 15 residues. The V and J ends lost 2 bases and 1 base respectively, with 6 bases between them. CDR3: CASSLSSSYNSPLHF. The CDR3 region has the DNA TGTGCCAGCAGCTTAAGTTCGTCCTATAATTCACCCCTCCACTTT.

The chain carries TRBV11-1 and TRBJ2-7, with 7 bases matching TRBD1. This CDR3 spans 14 amino acids. Losses at the gene ends were 3 bases for V and 1 base for J; bases not matched to a gene: 3. The germline V gene has CDR1 SGHAT and CDR2 FQDESV (reference sequence). CDR3 sequence reads: CASSLTGWSYEQYF. The DNA for the CDR3 is TGTGCCAGCAGCTTGACAGGGTGGTCCTACGAGCAGTACTTC.